This T cell receptor beta chain was sequenced during a study of shared T cell receptors in the human thymus. J gave up 3 bases and V 5 bases, and 9 bases lay outside the gene matches. Germline V gene lookup returns CDR1 SGHKS and CDR2 YYEKEE (reference sequence). The CDR3 contains 15 residues. Clones were read by immunoSEQ multiplex PCR, and TCRdb kept only the in-frame ones, dropping some. The profile shows hundreds of thousands of clones, 70% to 90% of them singletons. The same sample was also used in a study of human thymus T cells. That paper states: The thymus was resected at corrective cardiac surgery. Apparent skewing of V and J gene usage characterized both thymic and blood repertoires.

The chain combines TRBV5-5 with TRBJ1-1, with TRBD1 identical over 8 bases. The sequencing input was thymocytes. This receptor was identified in a girl less than two years old with a congenital heart defect. The CDR3 is CASSLRTGRDTEAFF. The CDR3 DNA reads TGTGCCAGCAGTCTTAGGACAGGGAGGGACACTGAAGCTTTCTTT.